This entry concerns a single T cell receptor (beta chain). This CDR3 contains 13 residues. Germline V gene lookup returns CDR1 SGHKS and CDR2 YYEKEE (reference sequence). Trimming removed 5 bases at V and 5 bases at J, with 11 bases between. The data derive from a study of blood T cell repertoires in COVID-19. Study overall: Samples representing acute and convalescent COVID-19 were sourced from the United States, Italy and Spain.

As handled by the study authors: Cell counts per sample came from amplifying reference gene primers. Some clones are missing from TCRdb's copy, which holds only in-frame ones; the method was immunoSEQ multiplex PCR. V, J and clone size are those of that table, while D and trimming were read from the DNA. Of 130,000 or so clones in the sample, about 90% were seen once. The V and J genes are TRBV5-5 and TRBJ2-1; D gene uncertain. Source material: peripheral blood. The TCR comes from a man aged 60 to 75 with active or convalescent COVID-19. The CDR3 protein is CASSSGGNNEQFF. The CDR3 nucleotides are TGTGCCAGCAGTTCCGGCGGAAACAATGAGCAGTTCTTC. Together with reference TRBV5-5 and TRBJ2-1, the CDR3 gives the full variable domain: DAGVTQSPTHLIKTRGQQVTLRCSPISGHKSVSWYQQVLGQGPQFIFQYYEKEERGRGNFPDRFSARQFPNYSSELNVNALLLGDSALYLCASSSGGNNEQFFGPGTRLTVL.